The T cell receptor (beta chain) described here comes from a study of breast tumors, draining lymph nodes, adjacent tissues. The CDR3 length is 14 residues. Germline V lookup: CDR1 LGHNA, CDR2 YNFKEQ. TCRdb called the multiplex PCR reads again in MiXCR, with one record for every CDR3 protein. The data contain about 180,000 distinct CDR3 sequences, roughly 30% of them singletons. Breast cancer patients provided tissue from their axillary draining lymph nodes. On this clonotype itself: A read error may explain this, as a much larger clone is one base away.

Sequenced input: axillary lymph node tissue. The receptor comes from a female donor with breast cancer. Some clones in this sample may be carry-over from other donors' samples. The chain has TRBV4-2 and TRBJ2-1; D is unclear. Here the CDR3 DNA reads TGTGCCAGCGCCGACGAGCTCTCCTACAATGAGCAGCTCTTC. Protein: CASADELSYNEQLF.